Listed below are T cell receptor beta chains from one sample, sequenced in a study of CD8 T cells in ankylosing spondylitis. In TCRdb, the 5' RACE reads were re-called with MiXCR into one record per CDR3 protein. The data show roughly 150,000 distinct CDR3 sequences, with 9.5% to 10% seen just once and around 15% held by the top ten. The sample consisted of blood, either unsorted or a sorted T cell fraction (not recorded which). The origin of the receptors is a female donor with ankylosing spondylitis or in good health (not recorded which). CDR3s include the opening cysteine and the closing phenylalanine or tryptophan. A D gene is named only where the DNA matches it firmly. Rows may omit the clone size; those that give it use once, few, many or a size class.

clone_size d_call j_call v_call cdr3_nt cdr3_aa
NA TRBD1 TRBJ1-2 TRBV20-1 TGCAGTGCTAGAGACAGGGGGCGGAACTATGGCTACACCTTC CSARDRGRNYGYTF
many NA TRBJ2-7 TRBV6-1 TGTGCCAGCAGCGCAGGCGTCGGGTCCTACGAGCAGTACTTC CASSAGVGSYEQYF
NA NA TRBJ2-1 TRBV7-6 TGTGCCAGCAGCTTACGAGATTCCGACAATGAGCAGTTCTTC CASSLRDSDNEQFF
few TRBD2 TRBJ2-1 TRBV7-9 TGTGCCAGCAGCTCCCTTTCTAGCGGGAGTTTAAATGAGCAGTTCTTC CASSSLSSGSLNEQFF
NA TRBD1 TRBJ2-7 TRBV7-9 TGTGCCAGCAGCTTGGACAGGGTCTACGAGCAGTACTTC CASSLDRVYEQYF
NA NA TRBJ2-7 TRBV18 TGTGCCAGCTCTTTTAAGCCCGACTACGAGCAGTACTTC CASSFKPDYEQYF
NA NA TRBJ1-2 TRBV6-5 TGTGCCAGCAGTTACTGGGAAGGGGATGACGGCTACACCTTC CASSYWEGDDGYTF
NA NA TRBJ2-1 TRBV15 TGTGCCACCAGCAGGGCCGGGTGGTCCTACAATGAGCAGTTCTTC CATSRAGWSYNEQFF
few NA TRBJ2-5 TRBV5-6 TGTGCCAGCAGCTTGGCCCCATTGCAAGAGACCCAGTACTTC CASSLAPLQETQYF
few TRBD2 TRBJ2-1 TRBV11-2 TGTGCCAGCAGCGGGGGTGCGGGAGATCGCAATGAGCAGTTCTTC CASSGGAGDRNEQFF
few NA TRBJ1-2 TRBV20-1 TGCAGTGCTCTAGGACAGAAGCGGGTCGGCTACACCTTC CSALGQKRVGYTF
many NA TRBJ1-1 TRBV30 TGTGCCTGGAGTCCAACCCACACTGAAGCTTTCTTT CAWSPTHTEAFF
many NA TRBJ2-1 TRBV6-2/TRBV6-3 TGTGCCAGCGAGGGTGAGCAGTTCTTC CASEGEQFF
NA TRBD1 TRBJ2-7 TRBV7-2 TGTGCCAGCAGCCCGGGGGCGGGCAGGGGGCTGTACGAGCAGTACTTC CASSPGAGRGLYEQYF
few NA TRBJ1-2 TRBV7-9 TGTGCCAGCAGCTGGATCGACGGGAACTATGGCTACACCTTC CASSWIDGNYGYTF
NA TRBD2 TRBJ2-1 TRBV6-2/TRBV6-3 TGTGCCAGCAGCGACGGAGCTAGCGGGAGGCCAATCTACAATGAGCAGTTCTTC CASSDGASGRPIYNEQFF
many NA TRBJ2-4 TRBV7-9 TGTGCCAGCAGCTTAGTCGTCGCGGAGCTAGCCAAAAACATTCAGTACTTC CASSLVVAELAKNIQYF